This T cell receptor (beta chain) appears in the sequencing data of a study of OX40 agonist ivuxolimab in advanced cancers. Whole-study context: Prior anti-PD-1, anti-PD-L1 or anti-CTLA-4 therapy did not bar entry, and approximately 40% had some. Whole-study findings and limits: Partial responders receiving 0.1-3.0 mg/kg showed among the lowest clonal expansion. Antigen specificity remained undetermined for the expanded peripheral T cells.

The protocol was immunoSEQ multiplex PCR, while the TCRdb copy is restricted to in-frame clones and leaves out a portion. In the table there are fewer than 100,000 clones, about 84% of which are singletons. This CDR3 is built from 13 residues. V was trimmed by 8 bases and J by 3 bases, leaving 13 bases between them. The V gene's germline CDR1 is MNHNY and CDR2 SVGAGI (reference sequence). Remarks on this clone: Its antigen is currently unknown.

The receptor's source is an adult with an advanced solid tumor such as melanoma, head and neck, liver or kidney cancer. The chain employs TRBV6-6 and TRBJ1-1, with D possibly matching TRBD1 (5 bases). The starting material was CD4+ or CD8+ T cells sorted from blood, obtained in a trial of the OX40 agonist ivuxolimab. CDR3 residues: CASRFGGYTEAFF. In DNA, the CDR3 is TGTGCCAGCCGCTTTGGGGGATACACTGAAGCTTTCTTT.